Below, one TCR beta chain is given with its context. Its antigen is not identified. The record originates from a study of cytomegalovirus exposure and HLA in healthy donors. In the study overall: The Caucasian-associated ancestry cluster held 80% to 90% of around 380 genotyped donors. Study-level points and caveats: It was assumed in the presence/absence analyses that sequencing depth was roughly uniform across donors. A cluster of highly shared sequence variants was likely a sequencing artifact. Reportedly, cytomegalovirus status was diagnosed with high sensitivity and specificity.

The PCR made use of 60 Vbeta and 13 Jbeta primers. Only in-frame clones appear in the TCRdb table, and some are missing; sequencing was by immunoSEQ multiplex PCR. The profile shows 150,000 or so clones, about four fifths of them singletons. The CDR3 is made up of 16 amino acids. Per the germline V gene, CDR1 is MDHEN and CDR2 is SYDVKM. The V gene lost 6 bases and the J gene lost 0 bases, with 18 bases spanning the gap. The sample taken for sequencing was PBMCs. This chain joins TRBV28 and TRBJ2-7, with TRBD1 as a possible D gene (5 bases). This clonotype was sampled from a man aged 18-30 years in good health and CMV-seropositive. CDR3 in DNA: TGTGCCAGCAGCCCCCTTGGGGCCCTTCCCTCCTACGAGCAGTACTTC. As protein: CASSPLGALPSYEQYF.